This note documents a single T cell receptor (beta chain) sequence. As yet, its antigen is unknown. Repertoires were generated with immunoSEQ multiplex PCR, while TCRdb's copy carries only in-frame clones and drops some. The sample includes about 350,000 clones, about 91% seen only once; the top ten take 3.9%. This record belongs to a study of Ad26.COV2.S vaccination and SARS-CoV-2 variants. Findings and limits, study-wide: Substantial post-vaccination breadth of spike-specific CD8+ and CD4+ T cell responses was reported. Comparability of non-spike TCR breadth was observed across vaccine and placebo recipients. Individuals receiving vaccine had higher spike-specific TCR breadth than placebo recipients did.

This TCR was recovered from a human donor who had recovered from COVID-19. Sequencing used peripheral blood, obtained after recovery from COVID-19.

The CDR3 coding sequence is TGTGCCAGCGGGTCGGGCCCTGAAGCTTTCTTT. It is translated as CASGSGPEAFF. V gene TRBV7-9 combines with J gene TRBJ1-1; D is ambiguous. Germline loops: CDR1 SEHNR, CDR2 FQNEAQ (reference sequence). CDR3 size: 11 residues. V lost 8 bases and J 6 bases, leaving 10 bases between the germline ends.